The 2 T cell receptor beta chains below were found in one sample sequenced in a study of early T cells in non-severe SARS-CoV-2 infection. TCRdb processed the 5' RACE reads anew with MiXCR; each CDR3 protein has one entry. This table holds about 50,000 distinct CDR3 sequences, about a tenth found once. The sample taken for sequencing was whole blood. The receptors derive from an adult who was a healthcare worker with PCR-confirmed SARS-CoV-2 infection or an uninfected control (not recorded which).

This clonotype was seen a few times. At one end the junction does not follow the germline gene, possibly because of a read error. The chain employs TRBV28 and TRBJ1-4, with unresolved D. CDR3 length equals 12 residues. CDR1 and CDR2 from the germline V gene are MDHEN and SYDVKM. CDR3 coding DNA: TGTGCCAGCAGTCCCGTGAGGTCCGACTTCATATTT. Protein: CASSPVRSDFIF.

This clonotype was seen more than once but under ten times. The CDR3 sequence is CAWSVLGTFNYNEQFF. The CDR3 nucleotides read TGTGCCTGGAGTGTACTTGGGACATTTAATTACAATGAGCAGTTCTTC. The rearrangement uses TRBV30 and TRBJ2-1; a weak D match, TRBD1 (6 bases). Trimming shortened V by 0 bases and J by 4 bases, and 16 bases separated the two germline ends. The CDR3 has 16 amino acids. Germline assignment: CDR1 GTSNPN and CDR2 SVGIG (reference sequence).